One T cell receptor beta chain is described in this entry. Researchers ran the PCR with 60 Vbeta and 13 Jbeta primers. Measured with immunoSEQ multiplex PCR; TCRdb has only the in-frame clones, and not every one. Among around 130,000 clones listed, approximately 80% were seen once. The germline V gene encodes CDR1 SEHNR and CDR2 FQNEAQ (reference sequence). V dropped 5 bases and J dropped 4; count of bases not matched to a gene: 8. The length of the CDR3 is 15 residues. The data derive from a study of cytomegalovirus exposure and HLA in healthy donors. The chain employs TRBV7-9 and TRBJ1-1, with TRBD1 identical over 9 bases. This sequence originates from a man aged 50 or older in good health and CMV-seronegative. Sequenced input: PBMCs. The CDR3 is CASSLGQGFFTEAFF. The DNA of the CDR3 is TGTGCCAGCAGCCTAGGACAGGGGTTTTTCACTGAAGCTTTCTTT.